This TCR beta chain was recorded in a study of Ad26.COV2.S vaccination and SARS-CoV-2 variants. Findings of the study overall: Non-spike TCR breadth showed similarity between vaccine and placebo recipients. Post-vaccination breadth of spike-specific CD8+ and CD4+ T cell responses was reportedly substantial. Assessments of TCR breadth and depth may have underestimated the total T cell responses.

As regards this clone: What it recognizes is unknown.

Only in-frame clones appear in the TCRdb table, and some are missing; sequencing was by immunoSEQ multiplex PCR. The sample has more than 150,000 clones; around nine tenths are singletons. This clonotype was sampled from a human donor who had recovered from COVID-19. Source: peripheral blood, taken after recovery from COVID-19.

CDR3: CASSLEVPGPNTGELFF. In DNA form, the CDR3 reads TGCGCCAGCAGCCTGGAGGTACCAGGGCCCAACACCGGGGAGCTGTTTTTT. The chain has TRBV5-1 and TRBJ2-2; tentatively, D is TRBD1 or TRBD2 (5 bases each). CDR3 size: 17 residues. V shed 4 bases and J shed 2 bases, with 18 bases lying between them. CDR1 and CDR2 from the germline V gene are SGHRS and YFSETQ.